This T cell receptor (beta chain) was sequenced for a study of blood T cell repertoires in COVID-19. The CDR3 has 12 amino acids. V was pared by 6 bases and J by 7 bases, with 2 bases of the junction left unmatched. The germline CDR1 and CDR2 sequences are MGHRA and YSYEKL. As originally analysed: The authors estimated nucleated cell counts from reference gene primer amplification. The repertoire was sequenced with immunoSEQ multiplex PCR; TCRdb's copy has only in-frame clones and lacks some. The V and J calls and clone size are taken from that table; D and trimming were inferred from the DNA. The table shows about 120,000 clones, with more than 75% occurring only once.

The source of this sequence is a woman aged 70-85 years with acute or convalescent COVID-19. Sequencing input: peripheral blood. The J gene is TRBJ2-2, the V gene TRBV4-1, with 7 positions matching TRBD1. This chain's CDR3 is CASRDRNGELFF. The CDR3 DNA reads as TGCGCCAGCAGGGACAGGAACGGGGAGCTGTTTTTT.